This TCR beta chain was observed in a study of CD8+ T cells in alopecia areata. A word on this clone: Its target is not known.

Study-wide results and limits: Relative to normal scalp, lesional scalp, especially alopecia totalis/universalis, showed higher clonality. Tofacitinib delivered significant drops in scalp clonality and in expanded CD8+ clones among the top 100. It was less clear whether patients shared TCRs than it was in mice, possibly because of HLA.

Investigators isolated RNA and reverse transcribed it into cDNA to act as the sequencing template. The data were produced by immunoSEQ multiplex PCR, yet TCRdb's version contains in-frame clones alone and is incomplete. The data hold some 190,000 clones, with roughly 60% observed a single time. Indicated treatment: oral pan-JAK inhibitor, 5-10 mg twice daily. From alopecia areata patients, lesional scalp punch biopsies and peripheral blood were collected. In germline, CDR1 is SGHDT, CDR2 YYEEEE. V was trimmed by 4 bases and J by 0 bases, leaving 11 bases between them. The CDR3 has 16 residues. The sequencing here drew on CD4+ T cells sorted from blood, taken at week 24, from a patient treated with tofacitinib. This clonotype originated in a human donor with alopecia areata. This chain links TRBV5-6 with TRBJ2-6; D gene ambiguous. CDR3 nucleotide sequence: TGTGCCAGCAGCGATCGGATGAGCTCTGGGGCCAACGTCCTGACTTTC. Encoded protein: CASSDRMSSGANVLTF.